This TCR beta chain was found in a study of cytomegalovirus exposure and HLA in healthy donors. Across the whole study: HLA-typed donors were the source of 83 million or so unique TCRs, which an early data release held. Broader study findings: Sequencing had likely introduced a cluster of highly shared sequence variants as an artifact. CMV antigen specificity of three CMV-associated chains was confirmed in vitro.

With respect to this clone: Its cognate antigen is unknown.

Germline lookup yields CDR1 ENHRY and CDR2 SYGVKD. This CDR3 is built from 15 residues. The junction had 8 bases not matched to a gene; V was cut back by 10 bases and J by 4 bases. The PCR used 60 Vbeta and 13 Jbeta primers. The table came from immunoSEQ multiplex PCR; TCRdb's copy has only in-frame clones and leaves some out. This table holds fewer than 100,000 clones, around four fifths found once. The TCR sequence derives from a male donor in good health and CMV-seropositive. V is TRBV10-3 and J is TRBJ2-1; TRBD2 matches at 12 bases. The sequencing sample was made of PBMCs. The CDR3 here is CATTLGTSGYNEQFF. DNA of the CDR3: TGTGCCACAACCTTGGGGACTAGCGGGTACAATGAGCAGTTCTTC.